This T cell receptor (beta chain) was sequenced in a study of T cell responses to AZD1222 COVID-19 vaccine. Whole-study findings and limits: Spike-spanning, vaccine-associated CD4 TCRs were dominant at 160-218 and 743-854.

Comment on this clone: Its target is unknown.

Repertoires were generated with immunoSEQ multiplex PCR, while TCRdb's copy carries only in-frame clones and drops some. The table records over 150,000 clones, about 91% of them present only once. Both about-4-week and about-12-week second-dose recipients were combined. The V gene's germline CDR1 is GTSNPN and CDR2 SVGIG (reference sequence). The CDR3 is 13 residues long. The V end was cut by 2 bases, the J end by 8 bases, with 13 bases between. V gene TRBV30 combines with J gene TRBJ1-5, with D perhaps TRBD1 (6 bases). The sequencing here drew on peripheral blood, taken 28 days after the second AZD1222 dose. The receptor comes from an adult who received the AZD1222 COVID-19 vaccine. The CDR3 region is CAWSSRGMEPQHF. The CDR3 coding sequence is TGTGCCTGGAGTAGCAGGGGAATGGAGCCCCAGCATTTT. Filled out from reference TRBV30 and TRBJ1-5, the complete variable domain reads SQTIHQWPATLVQPVGSPLSLECTVEGTSNPNLYWYRQAAGRGLQLLFYSVGIGQISSEVPQNLSASRPQDRQFILSSKKLLLSDSGFYLCAWSSRGMEPQHFGDGTRLSIL.